The source of this T cell receptor (beta chain) is a study of T cell changes during pregnancy in multiple sclerosis. The protocol was immunoSEQ multiplex PCR, while the TCRdb copy is restricted to in-frame clones and leaves out a portion. The table has over 30,000 clones, 90% to 95% seen once; the top ten hold about 0.32%. V lost 4 bases to trimming and J lost 0 bases, with 9 bases between them. Germline loops: CDR1 MGHRA, CDR2 YSYEKL. The CDR3 is made up of 15 amino acids. This clone was observed a single time. The clonotype originates from a female donor with multiple sclerosis, enrolled in a pregnancy study. The chain has TRBV4-1 and TRBJ1-4; TRBD1 might be the D (5 bases). The specimen comprised CD4+ T cells from peripheral blood mononuclear cells, sampled after pregnancy. The CDR3 here is CASSPRGATNEKLFF. The CDR3 DNA is TGCGCCAGCAGCCCCCGGGGGGCAACTAATGAAAAACTGTTTTTT.